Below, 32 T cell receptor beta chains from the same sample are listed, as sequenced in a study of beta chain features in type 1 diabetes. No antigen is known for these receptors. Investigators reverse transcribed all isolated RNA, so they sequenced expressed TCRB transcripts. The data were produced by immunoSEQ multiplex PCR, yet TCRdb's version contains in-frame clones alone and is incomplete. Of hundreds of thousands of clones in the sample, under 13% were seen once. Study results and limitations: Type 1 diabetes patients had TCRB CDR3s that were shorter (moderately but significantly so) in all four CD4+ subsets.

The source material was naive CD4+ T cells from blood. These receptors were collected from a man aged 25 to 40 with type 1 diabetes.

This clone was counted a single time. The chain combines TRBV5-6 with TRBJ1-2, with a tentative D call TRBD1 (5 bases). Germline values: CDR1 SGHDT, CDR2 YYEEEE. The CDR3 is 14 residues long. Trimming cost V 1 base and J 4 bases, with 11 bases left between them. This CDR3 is CASSLKGSVYGYTF. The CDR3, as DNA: TGTGCCAGCAGCTTGAAGGGGTCGGTCTATGGCTACACCTTC.

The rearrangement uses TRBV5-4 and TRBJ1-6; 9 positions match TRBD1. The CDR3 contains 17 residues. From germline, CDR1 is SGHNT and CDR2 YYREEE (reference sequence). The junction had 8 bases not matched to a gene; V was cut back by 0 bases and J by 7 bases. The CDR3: CASSLGPGQGINSPLHF. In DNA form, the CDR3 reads TGTGCCAGCAGCTTGGGCCCGGGACAGGGTATCAATTCACCCCTCCACTTT.

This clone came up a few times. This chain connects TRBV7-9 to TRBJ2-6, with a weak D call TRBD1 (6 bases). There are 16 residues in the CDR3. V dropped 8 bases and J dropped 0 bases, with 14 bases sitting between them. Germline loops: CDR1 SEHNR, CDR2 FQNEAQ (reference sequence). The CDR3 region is CASLRTVDSGANVLTF. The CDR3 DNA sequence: TGTGCCAGCCTTCGGACAGTCGACTCTGGGGCCAACGTCCTGACTTTC. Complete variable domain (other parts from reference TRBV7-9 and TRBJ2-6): DTGVSQNPRHKITKRGQNVTFRCDPISEHNRLYWYRQTLGQGPEFLTYFQNEAQLEKSRLLSDRFSAERPKGSFSTLEIQRTEQGDSAMYLCASLRTVDSGANVLTFGAGSRLTVL.

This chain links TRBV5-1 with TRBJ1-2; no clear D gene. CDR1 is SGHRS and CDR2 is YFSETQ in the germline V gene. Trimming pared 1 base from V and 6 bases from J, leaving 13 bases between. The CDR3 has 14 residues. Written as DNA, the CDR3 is TGCGCCAGCAGCTTGAGGGAGGGAGAGGATGGCTACACCTTC. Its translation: CASSLREGEDGYTF.

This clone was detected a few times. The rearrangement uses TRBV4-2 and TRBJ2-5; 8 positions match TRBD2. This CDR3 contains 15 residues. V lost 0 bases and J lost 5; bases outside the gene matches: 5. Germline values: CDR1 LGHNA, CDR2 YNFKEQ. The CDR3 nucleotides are TGTGCCAGCAGCCAAGATCCGGGGGGGCTTGAGACCCAGTACTTC. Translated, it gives CASSQDPGGLETQYF.

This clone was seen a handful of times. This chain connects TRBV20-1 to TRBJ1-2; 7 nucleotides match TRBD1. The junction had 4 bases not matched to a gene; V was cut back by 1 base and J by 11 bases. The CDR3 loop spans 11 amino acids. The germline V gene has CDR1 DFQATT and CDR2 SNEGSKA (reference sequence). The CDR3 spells CSARGQGSYTF. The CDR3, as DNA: TGCAGTGCTAGAGGACAGGGCAGTTACACCTTC.

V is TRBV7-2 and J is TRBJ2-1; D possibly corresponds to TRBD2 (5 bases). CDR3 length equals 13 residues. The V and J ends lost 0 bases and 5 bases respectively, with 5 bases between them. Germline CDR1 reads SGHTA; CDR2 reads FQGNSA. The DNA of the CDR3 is TGTGCCAGCAGCTTAGCGAGGGACAATGAGCAGTTCTTC. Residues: CASSLARDNEQFF. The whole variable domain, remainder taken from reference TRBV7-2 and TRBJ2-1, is GAGVSQSPSNKVTEKGKDVELRCDPISGHTALYWYRQSLGQGLEFLIYFQGNSAPDKSGLPSDRFSAERTGGSVSTLTIQRTQQEDSAVYLCASSLARDNEQFFGPGTRLTVL.

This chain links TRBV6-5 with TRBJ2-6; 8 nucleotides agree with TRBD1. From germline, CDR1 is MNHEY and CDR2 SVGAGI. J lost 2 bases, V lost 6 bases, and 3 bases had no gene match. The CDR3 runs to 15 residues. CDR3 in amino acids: CASSSTGAGANVLTF. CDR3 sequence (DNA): TGTGCCAGCAGCTCGACAGGGGCTGGGGCCAACGTCCTGACTTTC.

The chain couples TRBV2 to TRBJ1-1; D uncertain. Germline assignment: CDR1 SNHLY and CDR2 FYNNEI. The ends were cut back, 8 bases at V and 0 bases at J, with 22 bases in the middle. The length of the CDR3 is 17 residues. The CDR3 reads CASLLATLVSMNTEAFF. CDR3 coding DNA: TGTGCCAGCCTTCTAGCTACTCTCGTTTCCATGAACACTGAAGCTTTCTTT.

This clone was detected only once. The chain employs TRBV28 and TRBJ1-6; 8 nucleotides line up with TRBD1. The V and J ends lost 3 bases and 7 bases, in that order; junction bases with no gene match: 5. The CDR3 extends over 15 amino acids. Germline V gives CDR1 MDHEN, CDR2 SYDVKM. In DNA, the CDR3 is TGTGCCAGCAGTTTGGGGGACAGGCGCAATTCACCCCTCCACTTT. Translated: CASSLGDRRNSPLHF.

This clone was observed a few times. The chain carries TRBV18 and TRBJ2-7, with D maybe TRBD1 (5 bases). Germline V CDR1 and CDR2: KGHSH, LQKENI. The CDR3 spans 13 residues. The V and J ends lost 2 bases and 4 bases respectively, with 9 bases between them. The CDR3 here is CASSPFREYEQYF. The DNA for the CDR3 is TGTGCCAGCTCACCATTCAGGGAATACGAGCAGTACTTC.

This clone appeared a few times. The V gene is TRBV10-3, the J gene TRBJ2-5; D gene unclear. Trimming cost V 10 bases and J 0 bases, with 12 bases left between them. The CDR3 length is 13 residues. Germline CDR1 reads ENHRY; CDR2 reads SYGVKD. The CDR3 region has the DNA TGTGCCACTACTCATACGTACCAAGAGACCCAGTACTTC. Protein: CATTHTYQETQYF.

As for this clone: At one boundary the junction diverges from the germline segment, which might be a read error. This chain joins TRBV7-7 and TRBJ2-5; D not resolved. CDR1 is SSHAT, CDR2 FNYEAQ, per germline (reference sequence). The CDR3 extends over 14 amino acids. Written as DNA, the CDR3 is TGTGCTAGCAGCCCGCGGTACGGCTTGGAGACCCAGTACTTC. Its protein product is CASSPRYGLETQYF.

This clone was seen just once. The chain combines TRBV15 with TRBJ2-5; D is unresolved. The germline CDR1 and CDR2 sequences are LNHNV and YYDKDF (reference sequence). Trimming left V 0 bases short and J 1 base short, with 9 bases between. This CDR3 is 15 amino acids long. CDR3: CATSRDSSFQETQYF. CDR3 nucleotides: TGTGCCACCAGCAGAGATTCGAGCTTCCAAGAGACCCAGTACTTC.

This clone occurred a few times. Here the CDR3 DNA reads TGCGCCAGCAGCCTGGGACTAGCGGCCTTCTACAATGAGCAGTTCTTC. As protein: CASSLGLAAFYNEQFF. V usage is TRBV5-1 and J usage is TRBJ2-1; 11 bases match TRBD2. The junction had 6 bases not matched to a gene; V was cut back by 4 bases and J by 3 bases. CDR3 length: 16 residues. The germline V gene encodes CDR1 SGHRS and CDR2 YFSETQ.

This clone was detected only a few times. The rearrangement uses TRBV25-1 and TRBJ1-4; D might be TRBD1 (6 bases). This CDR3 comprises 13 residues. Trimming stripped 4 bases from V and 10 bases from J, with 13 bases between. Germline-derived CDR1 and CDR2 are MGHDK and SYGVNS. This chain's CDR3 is CASSVMTGGKLFF. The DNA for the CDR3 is TGTGCCAGCAGTGTCATGACAGGAGGAAAACTGTTTTTT. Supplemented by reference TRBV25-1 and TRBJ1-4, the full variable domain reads EADIYQTPRYLVIGTGKKITLECSQTMGHDKMYWYQQDPGMELHLIHYSYGVNSTEKGDLSSESTVSRIRTEHFPLTLESARPSHTSQYLCASSVMTGGKLFFGSGTQLSVL.

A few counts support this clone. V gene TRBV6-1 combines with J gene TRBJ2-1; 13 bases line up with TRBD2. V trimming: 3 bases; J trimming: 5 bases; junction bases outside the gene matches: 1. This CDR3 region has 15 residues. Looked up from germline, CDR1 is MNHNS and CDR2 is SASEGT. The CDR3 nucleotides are TGTGCCAGCAGTGACGGGACTAGCGGGAACAATGAGCAGTTCTTC. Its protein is CASSDGTSGNNEQFF.

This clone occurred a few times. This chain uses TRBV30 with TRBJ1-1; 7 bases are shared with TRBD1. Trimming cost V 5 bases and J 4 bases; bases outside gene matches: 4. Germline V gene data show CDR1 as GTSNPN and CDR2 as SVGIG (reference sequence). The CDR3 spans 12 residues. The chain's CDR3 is CAWDRVGTEAFF. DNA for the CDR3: TGTGCCTGGGACAGGGTTGGCACTGAAGCTTTCTTT.

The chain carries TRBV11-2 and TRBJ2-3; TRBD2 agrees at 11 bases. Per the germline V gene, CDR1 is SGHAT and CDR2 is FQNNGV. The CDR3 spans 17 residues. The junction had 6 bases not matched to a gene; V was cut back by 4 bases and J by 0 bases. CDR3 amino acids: CASSSLRTSGSTDTQYF. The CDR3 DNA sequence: TGTGCCAGCAGCTCATTAAGGACTAGCGGGAGCACAGATACGCAGTATTTT.

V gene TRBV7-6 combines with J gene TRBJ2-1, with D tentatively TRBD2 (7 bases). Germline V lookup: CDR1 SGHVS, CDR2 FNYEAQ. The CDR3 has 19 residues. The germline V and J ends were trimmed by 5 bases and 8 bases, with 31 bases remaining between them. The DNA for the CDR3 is TGTGCCAGCAGCAAAATGGGACGGGGGGCAGCACCCCAGGCCCATGAGCAGTTCTTC. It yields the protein CASSKMGRGAAPQAHEQFF.

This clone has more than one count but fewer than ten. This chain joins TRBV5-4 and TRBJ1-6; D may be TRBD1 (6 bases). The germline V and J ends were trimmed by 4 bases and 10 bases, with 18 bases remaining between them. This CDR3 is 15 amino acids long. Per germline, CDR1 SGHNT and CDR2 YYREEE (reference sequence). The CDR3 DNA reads TGTGCCAGCAGCAGACCGCCAGGGGAAGGATCACCCCTCCACTTT. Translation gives CASSRPPGEGSPLHF.

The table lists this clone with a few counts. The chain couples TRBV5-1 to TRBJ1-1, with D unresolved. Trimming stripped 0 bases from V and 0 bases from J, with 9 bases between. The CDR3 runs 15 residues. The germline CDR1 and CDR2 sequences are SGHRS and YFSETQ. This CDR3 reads CASSLEQLVNTEAFF. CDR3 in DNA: TGCGCCAGCAGCTTGGAACAGCTTGTGAACACTGAAGCTTTCTTT.

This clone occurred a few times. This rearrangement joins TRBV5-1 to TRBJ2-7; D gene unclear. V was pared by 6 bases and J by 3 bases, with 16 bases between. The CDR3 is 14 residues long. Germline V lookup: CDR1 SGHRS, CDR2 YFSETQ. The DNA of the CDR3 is TGCGCCAGCACCCGAGAGGAAAACGTCTACGAGCAGTACTTC. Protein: CASTREENVYEQYF.

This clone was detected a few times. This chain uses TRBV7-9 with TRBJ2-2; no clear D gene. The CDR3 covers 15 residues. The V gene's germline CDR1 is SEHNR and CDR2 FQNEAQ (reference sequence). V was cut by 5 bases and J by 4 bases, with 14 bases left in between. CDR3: CASSPPLLFTGELFF. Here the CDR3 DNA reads TGTGCCAGCAGCCCGCCCCTACTATTCACCGGGGAGCTGTTTTTT.

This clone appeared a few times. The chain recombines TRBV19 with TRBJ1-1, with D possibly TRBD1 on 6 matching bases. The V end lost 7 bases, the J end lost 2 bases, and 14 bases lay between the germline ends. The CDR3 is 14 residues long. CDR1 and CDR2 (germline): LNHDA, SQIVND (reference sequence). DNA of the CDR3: TGTGCCAGTACCCTGACAGGACAAAACACTGAAGCTTTCTTT. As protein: CASTLTGQNTEAFF.

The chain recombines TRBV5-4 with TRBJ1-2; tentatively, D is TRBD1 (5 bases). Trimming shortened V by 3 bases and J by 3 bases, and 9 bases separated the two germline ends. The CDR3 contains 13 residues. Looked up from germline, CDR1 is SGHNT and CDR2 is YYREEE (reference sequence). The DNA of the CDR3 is TGTGCCAGCAGCTCCAGCAGGGACTATGGCTACACCTTC. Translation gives CASSSSRDYGYTF.

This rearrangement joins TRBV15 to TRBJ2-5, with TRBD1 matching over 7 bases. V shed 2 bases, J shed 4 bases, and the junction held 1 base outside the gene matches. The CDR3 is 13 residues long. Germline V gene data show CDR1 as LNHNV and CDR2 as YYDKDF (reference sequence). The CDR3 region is CATSRRTGETQYF. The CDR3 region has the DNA TGTGCCACCAGCAGAAGGACAGGAGAGACCCAGTACTTC.

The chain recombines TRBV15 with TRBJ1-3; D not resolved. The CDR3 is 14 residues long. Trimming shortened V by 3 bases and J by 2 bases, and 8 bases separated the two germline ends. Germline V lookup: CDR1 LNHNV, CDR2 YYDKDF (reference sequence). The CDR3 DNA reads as TGTGCCACCAGCAGTGGAGTCCCTGGAAACACCATATATTTT. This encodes CATSSGVPGNTIYF.

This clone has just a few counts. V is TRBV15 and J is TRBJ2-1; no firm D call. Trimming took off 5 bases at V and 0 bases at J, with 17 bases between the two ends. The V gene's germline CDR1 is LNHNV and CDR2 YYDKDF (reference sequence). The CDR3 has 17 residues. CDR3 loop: CATSQTKNSFSYNEQFF. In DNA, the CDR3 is TGTGCCACCAGCCAAACAAAAAACAGTTTCTCCTACAATGAGCAGTTCTTC.

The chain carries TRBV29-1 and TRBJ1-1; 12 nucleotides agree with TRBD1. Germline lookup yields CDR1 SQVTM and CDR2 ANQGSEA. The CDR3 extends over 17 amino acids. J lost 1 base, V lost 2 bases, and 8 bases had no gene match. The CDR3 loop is CSVEPPRDRGRNTEAFF. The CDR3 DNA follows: TGCAGCGTTGAACCCCCGCGGGACAGGGGGCGGAACACTGAAGCTTTCTTT.

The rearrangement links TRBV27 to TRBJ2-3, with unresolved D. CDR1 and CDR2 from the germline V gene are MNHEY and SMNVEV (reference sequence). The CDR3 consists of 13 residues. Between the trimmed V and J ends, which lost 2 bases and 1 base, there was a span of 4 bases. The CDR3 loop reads CASSLAGTDTQYF. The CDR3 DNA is TGTGCCAGCAGTTTAGCGGGCACAGATACGCAGTATTTT.

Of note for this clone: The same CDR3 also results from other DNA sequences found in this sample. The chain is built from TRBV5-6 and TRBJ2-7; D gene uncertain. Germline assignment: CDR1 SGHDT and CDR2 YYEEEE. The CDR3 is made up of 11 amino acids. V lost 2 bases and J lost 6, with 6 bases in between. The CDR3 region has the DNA TGTGCCAGCAGCTTTAGAGGCGAGCAGTACTTC. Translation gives CASSFRGEQYF.